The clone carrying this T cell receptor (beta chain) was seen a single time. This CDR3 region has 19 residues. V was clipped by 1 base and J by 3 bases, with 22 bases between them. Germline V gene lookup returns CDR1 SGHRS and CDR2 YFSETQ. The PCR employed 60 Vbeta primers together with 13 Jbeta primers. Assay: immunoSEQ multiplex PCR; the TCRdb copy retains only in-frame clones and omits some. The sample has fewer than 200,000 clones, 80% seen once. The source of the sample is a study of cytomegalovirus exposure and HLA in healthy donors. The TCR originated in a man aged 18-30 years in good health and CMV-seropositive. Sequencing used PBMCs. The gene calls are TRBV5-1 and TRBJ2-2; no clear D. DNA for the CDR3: TGCGCCAGCAGCTTGAATCTCTCTCGGCGGCTTAAGGACACCGGGGAGCTGTTTTTT. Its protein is CASSLNLSRRLKDTGELFF.